These 14 T cell receptor beta chains share one sample of origin, sequenced in a study of Ad26.COV2.S vaccination and SARS-CoV-2 variants. Clones were sequenced by immunoSEQ multiplex PCR, and TCRdb holds only the in-frame ones, with some missing. The sample carries 350,000 to 500,000 clones, about 92% recorded once. This sample's treatment: some 20 received Ad26.COV2.S at low or high dose, single or two shots; 5 received placebo; per-sample allocation not given. After the first vaccine or placebo injection, samples were drawn on day 63. Material: peripheral blood, obtained in a trial of Ad26.COV2.S vaccine versus placebo. The receptors here all came from a person between 18 and 65 years old who received the Ad26.COV2.S COVID-19 vaccine or a placebo.

The chain recombines TRBV7-9 with TRBJ1-1; D call uncertain. V lost 6 bases and J 6 bases, leaving 20 bases between the germline ends. Per the germline V gene, CDR1 is SEHNR and CDR2 is FQNEAQ (reference sequence). CDR3 length equals 15 residues. CDR3 coding DNA: TGTGCCAGCAGACCACCATATAGTTCCGGGTCTGAAGCTTTCTTT. The encoded protein is CASRPPYSSGSEAFF.

This clone appeared once. The V call is TRBV28, the J call TRBJ1-2; D is unresolved. CDR1 is MDHEN, CDR2 SYDVKM, per germline. This CDR3 spans 13 amino acids. The V end lost 6 bases, the J end lost 8 bases, and 16 bases lay between the germline ends. For the CDR3, the DNA is TGTGCCAGCAGGAACCCTGATGCACGGGGCTACACCTTC. Translating gives CASRNPDARGYTF.

The chain links TRBV30 to TRBJ1-3; D unresolved. The CDR3 covers 15 residues. Trimming cost V 3 bases and J 0 bases, with 12 bases left between them. The V gene's germline CDR1 is GTSNPN and CDR2 SVGIG (reference sequence). In DNA form, the CDR3 reads TGTGCCTGGAGCGAAGGTGGAAGCTCTGGAAACACCATATATTTT. Translated: CAWSEGGSSGNTIYF.

This clone was recorded a few times. The V call is TRBV2, the J call TRBJ1-1; a weak D match, TRBD1 (6 bases). V was cut by 5 bases and J by 0 bases, with 19 bases left in between. CDR3 length equals 17 residues. Germline V gene sequence: CDR1 SNHLY, CDR2 FYNNEI. CDR3 nucleotide sequence: TGTGCCAGCAGTCTTAGCAGGGGAGGTGGGATGAACACTGAAGCTTTCTTT. It specifies CASSLSRGGGMNTEAFF.

The chain combines TRBV6-5 with TRBJ2-2; 14 bases align to TRBD2. The CDR3 contains 15 residues. The trim removed 5 bases at V and 8 bases at J, leaving 4 bases unmatched. Germline V gene data show CDR1 as MNHEY and CDR2 as SVGAGI. CDR3 in amino acids: CASSRTSGRSGELFF. The CDR3 region has the DNA TGTGCCAGCAGTCGGACTAGCGGGAGGTCTGGGGAGCTGTTTTTT.

The chain recombines TRBV24-1 with TRBJ2-4; D gene uncertain. V gave up 4 bases and J gave up 10 bases, with 13 bases separating them. CDR3 length: 13 amino acids. Germline loops: CDR1 KGHDR, CDR2 SFDVKD. DNA for the CDR3: TGTGCCACCAGTGACAGCCCGGTAGGGATTCAGTACTTC. Translation gives CATSDSPVGIQYF.

The CDR3 sequence: CSVAGRQENTEAFF. As DNA, the CDR3 is TGCAGCGTTGCGGGGCGACAGGAGAACACTGAAGCTTTCTTT. The rearrangement joins TRBV29-1 to TRBJ1-1; tentative D call: TRBD1 (6 bases). The germline V gene has CDR1 SQVTM and CDR2 ANQGSEA. V lost 4 bases to trimming and J lost 1 base, with 13 bases between them. This CDR3 comprises 14 residues.

The gene calls are TRBV7-6 and TRBJ2-5; TRBD1 matches at 9 bases. CDR1 SGHVS and CDR2 FNYEAQ come from the germline V gene. V shed 5 bases and J 5 bases; nucleotides not matched to a gene: 24. The CDR3 contains 20 residues. The CDR3: CASSVTGTGIVWNSPETQYF. The CDR3 DNA sequence: TGTGCCAGCAGCGTAACAGGGACAGGGATTGTATGGAATAGTCCGGAGACCCAGTACTTC.

The chain couples TRBV5-1 to TRBJ2-1; 7 nucleotides align to TRBD2. Trimming at V came to 2 bases and at J to 2 bases, leaving 7 bases not matched to a gene. Germline V gene sequence: CDR1 SGHRS, CDR2 YFSETQ. The CDR3 sequence is 16 residues long. The CDR3 nucleotides are TGCGCCAGCAGCTTCCTCGCTAGCGGAGCCTACAATGAGCAGTTCTTC. Amino acids: CASSFLASGAYNEQFF.

The genes are TRBV27 and TRBJ1-1, with D perhaps matching TRBD1 (5 bases). The CDR3 length is 13 residues. Between the trimmed V and J ends, which lost 4 bases and 5 bases, there was a span of 11 bases. CDR1 and CDR2 (germline): MNHEY, SMNVEV (reference sequence). CDR3 loop: CASSWQGETEAFF. CDR3 in DNA: TGTGCCAGCAGTTGGCAGGGCGAAACTGAAGCTTTCTTT.

The chain is built from TRBV18 and TRBJ2-5; the match to TRBD1 covers 10 bases. Trimming at V came to 4 bases and at J to 5 bases, leaving 4 bases not matched to a gene. The CDR3 is 14 amino acids. The germline V gene has CDR1 KGHSH and CDR2 LQKENI. CDR3 sequence (DNA): TGTGCCAGCTCACGAGACAGGGGGCCGGAGACCCAGTACTTC. Translated, it gives CASSRDRGPETQYF. The full variable domain, in which reference TRBV18 and TRBJ2-5 provide the parts outside the CDR3, is NAGVMQNPRHLVRRRGQEARLRCSPMKGHSHVYWYRQLPEEGLKFMVYLQKENIIDESGMPKERFSAEFPKEGPSILRIQQVVRGDSAAYFCASSRDRGPETQYFGPGTRLLVL.

The gene calls are TRBV7-6 and TRBJ1-5; 10 positions agree with TRBD1. Trimming removed 5 bases from V and 7 bases from J; junction bases left unmatched: 2. The germline gives CDR1 SGHVS, CDR2 FNYEAQ. The CDR3 totals 13 residues. CDR3 region: CASSMTGGQPQHF. In DNA form, the CDR3 reads TGTGCCAGCAGCATGACAGGGGGCCAGCCCCAGCATTTT.

The chain links TRBV29-1 to TRBJ2-7; unclear D gene. Germline V gene sequence: CDR1 SQVTM, CDR2 ANQGSEA. Trimming cost V 0 bases and J 3 bases, with 9 bases left between them. The CDR3 sequence is 13 residues long. The CDR3 DNA sequence: TGCAGCGTTGAAGAAGAGGTCCTCTACGAGCAGTACTTC. It translates to CSVEEEVLYEQYF.

The rearrangement links TRBV13 to TRBJ2-5; 7 bases are a match to TRBD2. The CDR3 runs to 15 residues. Germline V gives CDR1 PRHDT, CDR2 FYEKMQ (reference sequence). Germline trimming cut 1 base from V and 1 base from J; bases unmatched to any gene: 3. CDR3 residues: CASSLAGLRQETQYF. As DNA, the CDR3 is TGTGCCAGCAGCTTAGCGGGACTACGCCAAGAGACCCAGTACTTC.